The clone carrying this TCR beta chain was seen at least ten times. Its specificity is unknown. TCRdb keeps only in-frame clones here, not all; method: immunoSEQ multiplex PCR. This sample has around 34,000 clones and no singletons, with around 6.5% in the ten largest. This entry is derived from a study of T cells after posttransplantation cyclophosphamide. Overall study findings and caveats: Skin or GI-infiltrating T cells shared few TRB sequences with blood. After PTCy, TRB diversity resembled that of CNI/methotrexate controls.

The CDR3 is 14 amino acids. The junction had 10 bases not matched to a gene; V was cut back by 8 bases and J by 4 bases. Per the germline V gene, CDR1 is SNHLY and CDR2 is FYNNEI. The chain uses TRBV2 and TRBJ2-7, with 8 bases fitting TRBD2. The sequence came from a woman in her forties or fifties in good health and a related stem cell transplant donor. Specimen: PBMCs. CDR3 amino acids: CASQGRGARYEQYF. The CDR3 bases are TGTGCCAGCCAAGGGCGGGGGGCAAGGTACGAGCAGTACTTC. The variable domain in full, with the rest retrieved from reference TRBV2 and TRBJ2-7, is EPEVTQTPSHQVTQMGQEVILRCVPISNHLYFYWYRQILGQKVEFLVSFYNNEISEKSEIFDDQFSVERPDGSNFTLKIRSTKLEDSAMYFCASQGRGARYEQYFGPGTRLTVT.